A selection of T cell receptor beta chains follows, all from one sample in a study of blood T cell repertoires in COVID-19. This table comes from immunoSEQ multiplex PCR, and its TCRdb copy is limited to in-frame clones, with some not included. This table holds 150,000 to 190,000 clones, roughly 84% found once. Sequenced: peripheral blood. Receptors were obtained from a woman in her fifties or sixties with acute or convalescent COVID-19. CDR3s include the opening cysteine and the closing phenylalanine or tryptophan. A D gene is named only where the DNA matches it firmly. A row's size may be missing; if present it is once, few, many or a size class.

clone size: -; D gene: -; J gene: TRBJ2-7; V gene: TRBV6-5; CDR3 DNA: TGTGCCAGCAGACGGGACTCCACCTACGAGCAGTACTTC; CDR3 protein: CASRRDSTYEQYF
clone size: -; D gene: -; J gene: TRBJ1-3; V gene: TRBV29-1; CDR3 DNA: TGCAGCGTTGACGGGGGGATCTCTGGAAACACCATATATTTT; CDR3 protein: CSVDGGISGNTIYF
clone size: -; D gene: TRBD1; J gene: TRBJ2-7; V gene: TRBV7-2; CDR3 DNA: TGTGCCAGCAGCCTAAAAACAGGGGCGGGCTACGAGCAGTACTTC; CDR3 protein: CASSLKTGAGYEQYF
clone size: few; D gene: TRBD2; J gene: TRBJ2-3; V gene: TRBV9; CDR3 DNA: TGTGCCAGCAGCCCACTAGCGGGGGGGACCACAGATACGCAGTATTTT; CDR3 protein: CASSPLAGGTTDTQYF
clone size: once; D gene: -; J gene: TRBJ2-3; V gene: TRBV5-4; CDR3 DNA: TGTGCCAGCACCCCTTCCCCGAGTTACGCTAGCACAGATACGCAGTATTTT; CDR3 protein: CASTPSPSYASTDTQYF
clone size: -; D gene: TRBD1; J gene: TRBJ1-5; V gene: TRBV28; CDR3 DNA: TGTGCCAGCATCACCGGGACAGGATACAATCAGCCCCAGCATTTT; CDR3 protein: CASITGTGYNQPQHF
clone size: -; D gene: TRBD1; J gene: TRBJ2-7; V gene: TRBV4-3; CDR3 DNA: TGCGCCAGCAGCCCACAATCGAACCGGGACAGGGTGAGCTACGAGCAGTACTTC; CDR3 protein: CASSPQSNRDRVSYEQYF
clone size: -; D gene: TRBD2; J gene: TRBJ2-3; V gene: TRBV2; CDR3 DNA: TGTGCCAGCAGTGAGGCGGGAGATAGCACAGATACGCAGTATTTT; CDR3 protein: CASSEAGDSTDTQYF
clone size: -; D gene: TRBD1; J gene: TRBJ2-7; V gene: TRBV12-3/TRBV12-4; CDR3 DNA: TGTGCCAGCAGTCCAGGGACAGGGTCTGAGCAGTACTTC; CDR3 protein: CASSPGTGSEQYF
clone size: few; D gene: -; J gene: TRBJ2-3; V gene: TRBV5-4; CDR3 DNA: TGTGCCAGCAGCTTGTACCGGGGTTGGTCAGATACGCAGTATTTT; CDR3 protein: CASSLYRGWSDTQYF
clone size: -; D gene: -; J gene: TRBJ1-2; V gene: TRBV3-1/TRBV3-2; CDR3 DNA: TGTGCCAGCAGCCAATGGACACTCATTGGCTACACCTTC; CDR3 protein: CASSQWTLIGYTF
clone size: few; D gene: TRBD2; J gene: TRBJ2-7; V gene: TRBV5-6; CDR3 DNA: TGTGCCAGCAGCTTTGGCGGGAGTTCCTACGAGCAGTACTTC; CDR3 protein: CASSFGGSSYEQYF
clone size: -; D gene: -; J gene: TRBJ2-7; V gene: TRBV5-5; CDR3 DNA: TGTGCCAGCAGCTTGGCCCTCCCCTCCTACGAGCAGTACTTC; CDR3 protein: CASSLALPSYEQYF
clone size: -; D gene: TRBD1; J gene: TRBJ1-2; V gene: TRBV5-6; CDR3 DNA: TGTGCCAGCAGCCCGTACGACAGGGGATATGGCTACACCTTC; CDR3 protein: CASSPYDRGYGYTF
clone size: -; D gene: TRBD1; J gene: TRBJ2-7; V gene: TRBV11-3; CDR3 DNA: TGTGCCAGCAGCCACCCTTTCCGGGACAGGGGGAAGATTGTCTACGAGCAGTACTTC; CDR3 protein: CASSHPFRDRGKIVYEQYF
clone size: -; D gene: -; J gene: TRBJ1-4; V gene: TRBV9; CDR3 DNA: TGTGCCAGCAGCCAAAACGAGCGCGGTGCAACTAATGAAAAACTGTTTTTT; CDR3 protein: CASSQNERGATNEKLFF
clone size: -; D gene: -; J gene: TRBJ1-6; V gene: TRBV5-4; CDR3 DNA: TGTGCCAGCAGACGCGACAGCTCCTTTTCACCCCTCCACTTT; CDR3 protein: CASRRDSSFSPLHF
clone size: -; D gene: -; J gene: TRBJ2-2; V gene: TRBV27; CDR3 DNA: TGTGCCAGCAGTCCCCGACAGAGTGGGGACACCGGGGAGCTGTTTTTT; CDR3 protein: CASSPRQSGDTGELFF
clone size: -; D gene: TRBD2; J gene: TRBJ2-1; V gene: TRBV29-1; CDR3 DNA: TGCAGCGTTGTGACTAGCGGGGGGTACCCTAGGAATGAGCAGTTCTTC; CDR3 protein: CSVVTSGGYPRNEQFF
clone size: -; D gene: -; J gene: TRBJ1-2; V gene: TRBV18; CDR3 DNA: TGTGCCAGCTCACCAGCGAGTGCGAGAGGCTACACCTTC; CDR3 protein: CASSPASARGYTF
clone size: -; D gene: TRBD1; J gene: TRBJ2-5; V gene: TRBV3-1/TRBV3-2; CDR3 DNA: TGTGCCAGCAGCCAGACCGGGACAGGGGTAGAGACCCAGTACTTC; CDR3 protein: CASSQTGTGVETQYF
clone size: -; D gene: -; J gene: TRBJ2-5; V gene: TRBV6-5; CDR3 DNA: TGTGCCAGCAGCCTTGAAAAGTCTCGGGAGACCCAGTACTTC; CDR3 protein: CASSLEKSRETQYF
clone size: once; D gene: TRBD1; J gene: TRBJ1-5; V gene: TRBV6-5; CDR3 DNA: TGTGCCAGCACCGGGACAGGGACGTTGACCCAGCATTTT; CDR3 protein: CASTGTGTLTQHF
clone size: -; D gene: TRBD1; J gene: TRBJ2-2; V gene: TRBV19; CDR3 DNA: TGTGCCAGTAGTGTAAAGGGGGCGGCCCTCGGGGAGCTGTTTTTT; CDR3 protein: CASSVKGAALGELFF
clone size: -; D gene: TRBD2; J gene: TRBJ2-1; V gene: TRBV3-1/TRBV3-2; CDR3 DNA: TGTGCCAGCAGCCAGCCAGGGATTAATCTGGCGGGAGCCGTTAATGAGCAGTTCTTC; CDR3 protein: CASSQPGINLAGAVNEQFF
clone size: -; D gene: TRBD1; J gene: TRBJ1-4; V gene: TRBV2; CDR3 DNA: TGTGCCAGCAGTGACCCCAGGGGGCCAACCAGGGAAAAACTGTTTTTT; CDR3 protein: CASSDPRGPTREKLFF